The 21 T cell receptor beta chains given below trace back to one sample, sequenced in a study of cytomegalovirus exposure and HLA in healthy donors. The PCR was carried out with 60 Vbeta primers and 13 Jbeta primers. The repertoire was sequenced with immunoSEQ multiplex PCR; TCRdb's copy has only in-frame clones and lacks some. The profile covers some 130,000 clones, with about 63% appearing a single time and over 1.5% taken by the ten largest. Sample: PBMCs. Receptor source: a man in his thirties or forties in good health and CMV-seropositive.

This clone has more than one count but fewer than ten. The V call is TRBV7-3, the J call TRBJ2-2; perhaps TRBD1 as D (6 bases). Trimming left V 2 bases short and J 4 bases short, with 17 bases between. Germline CDR1 is SGHTA and CDR2 is FQGTGA. This CDR3 is built from 17 residues. The chain's CDR3 is CASSLGGWTAFTGELFF. The CDR3 DNA reads as TGTGCCAGCAGCTTAGGTGGCTGGACAGCCTTCACCGGGGAGCTGTTTTTT.

This chain uses TRBV4-2 with TRBJ2-1, with a weak D call TRBD2 (6 bases). The CDR3 runs to 16 residues. V lost 3 bases to trimming and J lost 0 bases, with 12 bases between them. Germline CDR1 is LGHNA and CDR2 is YNFKEQ. The CDR3 bases are TGTGCCAGCAGCCATAACCGGGGGAGCTCCTACAATGAGCAGTTCTTC. Translation: CASSHNRGSSYNEQFF.

The chain combines TRBV5-1 with TRBJ2-2; maybe TRBD1 (5 bases). With 4 bases removed from V and 4 bases from J, the gap between germline ends came to 17 bases. The CDR3 has 16 residues. The germline V gene encodes CDR1 SGHRS and CDR2 YFSETQ. CDR3 amino acids: CASSPYRQLLTGELFF. The CDR3 bases are TGCGCCAGCAGCCCGTATAGACAGTTACTCACCGGGGAGCTGTTTTTT. Together with reference TRBV5-1 and TRBJ2-2, the CDR3 gives the full variable domain: KAGVTQTPRYLIKTRGQQVTLSCSPISGHRSVSWYQQTPGQGLQFLFEYFSETQRNKGNFPGRFSGRQFSNSRSEMNVSTLELGDSALYLCASSPYRQLLTGELFFGEGSRLTVL.

The gene calls are TRBV11-2 and TRBJ2-1; 7 bases are a match to TRBD2. V lost 4 bases and J lost 7; bases outside the gene matches: 1. Germline lookup yields CDR1 SGHAT and CDR2 FQNNGV. The CDR3 sequence is 12 residues long. CDR3 sequence: CASSWGGNEQFF. The CDR3 DNA reads TGTGCCAGCAGCTGGGGGGGTAATGAGCAGTTCTTC.

This rearrangement joins TRBV6-1 to TRBJ2-2; D not resolved. The CDR3 length is 13 residues. V was shortened by 2 bases and J by 6 bases, with 7 bases between the two germline ends. CDR1 and CDR2 (germline): MNHNS, SASEGT. The DNA of the CDR3 is TGTGCCAGCAGTGAATTAAATTCCGGGGAGCTGTTTTTT. Translation: CASSELNSGELFF.

V usage is TRBV5-1 and J usage is TRBJ1-1; TRBD1 agrees at 11 bases. V shed 3 bases, J shed 5 bases, and the junction held 6 bases outside the gene matches. The germline V gene has CDR1 SGHRS and CDR2 YFSETQ. The CDR3 has 15 residues. The CDR3 nucleotides are TGCGCCAGCAGCTGGGGGACAGGGGGAAGTACTGAAGCTTTCTTT. Encoded protein: CASSWGTGGSTEAFF.

CDR3 bases: TGTGCTAGTGGTTTAGGGGCGGCTAGCGGGCGCAGCTACAATGAGCAGTTCTTC. This codes for CASGLGAASGRSYNEQFF. V is TRBV12-5 and J is TRBJ2-1; TRBD2 aligns across 8 bases. Germline V gene data show CDR1 as LGHNT and CDR2 as FRNRAP. The trim removed 3 bases at V and 3 bases at J, leaving 13 bases unmatched. This CDR3 has 18 residues. The variable domain in full, completed from reference TRBV12-5 and TRBJ2-1, reads DARVTQTPRHKVTEMGQEVTMRCQPILGHNTVFWYRQTMMQGLELLAYFRNRAPLDDSGMPKDRFSAEMPDATLATLKIQPSEPRDSAVYFCASGLGAASGRSYNEQFFGPGTRLTVL.

The V call is TRBV25-1, the J call TRBJ2-1; 10 nucleotides match TRBD1. Germline trimming cut 1 base from V and 4 bases from J; bases unmatched to any gene: 4. Germline V gene lookup returns CDR1 MGHDK and CDR2 SYGVNS. This CDR3 contains 16 residues. The DNA of the CDR3 is TGTGCCAGCAGTGAATGGGGGACAGGGGTGTACAATGAGCAGTTCTTC. Residues: CASSEWGTGVYNEQFF.

The chain carries TRBV5-1 and TRBJ2-7; D not resolved. Trimming took 4 bases from V and 1 from J, leaving 15 bases between them. The CDR3 spans 15 residues. Looked up from germline, CDR1 is SGHRS and CDR2 is YFSETQ. The chain's CDR3 is CASSVSGGRSYEQYF. The DNA of the CDR3 is TGCGCCAGCAGCGTCTCCGGCGGCAGATCCTACGAGCAGTACTTC.

This chain links TRBV6-6 with TRBJ2-4; D is unclear. CDR1 MNHNY and CDR2 SVGAGI come from the germline V gene (reference sequence). CDR3 length equals 15 residues. V gave up 5 bases and J gave up 0 bases, with 11 bases separating them. The CDR3: CASSPIKIAKNIQYF. Here the CDR3 DNA reads TGTGCCAGCAGTCCTATAAAGATAGCCAAAAACATTCAGTACTTC.

J is TRBJ2-2 and V is TRBV5-1; the match to TRBD1 covers 9 bases. The CDR3 runs to 15 residues. Germline V gene data show CDR1 as SGHRS and CDR2 as YFSETQ. The V segment lost 3 bases and the J segment 6 bases; nucleotides outside the gene matches: 6. For the CDR3, the DNA is TGCGCCAGCAGCTCTTGGACAGGGGCTGCCGGGGAGCTGTTTTTT. It encodes CASSSWTGAAGELFF.

This clone was seen a few times. The chain combines TRBV5-1 with TRBJ2-7, with TRBD1 matching 7 bases. This CDR3 has 16 amino acids. The germline gives CDR1 SGHRS, CDR2 YFSETQ. Unmatched junction bases numbered 6, after V lost 0 bases and J lost 0 bases. DNA for the CDR3: TGCGCCAGCAGCTTGGGTCGACAGGGCTTCTCCTACGAGCAGTACTTC. Protein: CASSLGRQGFSYEQYF.

This chain joins TRBV25-1 and TRBJ2-1; 10 bases map to TRBD1. The CDR3 contains 13 residues. Trimming at V came to 2 bases and at J to 10 bases, leaving 2 bases not matched to a gene. CDR1 is MGHDK and CDR2 is SYGVNS in the germline V gene. CDR3 in amino acids: CASSEQTGGEQFF. The CDR3 nucleotides read TGTGCCAGCAGTGAACAGACAGGGGGCGAGCAGTTCTTC.

This sequence joins TRBV6-5 and TRBJ2-5, with 9 nucleotides matching TRBD1. The end of the DNA is better explained by TRBJ2-7, so the J call may be wrong. The germline gives CDR1 MNHEY, CDR2 SVGAGI. The CDR3 totals 14 residues. CDR3 in DNA: TGTGCCAGCAGTCCCAGGACAGGGGCCTACGAGCAGTACTTC. Translated, it gives CASSPRTGAYEQYF.

This clone was observed a handful of times. The chain uses TRBV6-1 and TRBJ1-5; TRBD1 might be the D (6 bases). This CDR3 contains 16 residues. The V gene's germline CDR1 is MNHNS and CDR2 SASEGT. Trimming stripped 1 base from V and 10 bases from J, with 20 bases between. Here the CDR3 reads CASSEVPDRRIRPQHF. The CDR3 nucleotides are TGTGCCAGCAGTGAAGTCCCCGACAGGAGAATCAGACCCCAGCATTTT.

V usage is TRBV9 and J usage is TRBJ2-7; possible D gene TRBD1, 7 bases. The CDR3 runs to 15 residues. The ends were cut back, 4 bases at V and 4 bases at J, with 18 bases in the middle. Germline V gene sequence: CDR1 SGDLS, CDR2 YYNGEE. The CDR3 protein is CASSPQGGPVYEQYF. The CDR3 DNA is TGTGCCAGCAGCCCCCAGGGGGGACCAGTTTACGAGCAGTACTTC.

J is TRBJ2-1 and V is TRBV10-1, with 7 bases identical to TRBD1. Per germline, CDR1 WNHNN and CDR2 SYGVQD (reference sequence). The V gene end was trimmed by 2 bases and the J gene end by 5 bases; junction bases not matched to a gene: 12. The CDR3 length is 17 residues. The DNA of the CDR3 is TGCGCCAGCAGTGAGGATATCGAGACAGGGAGAAACAATGAGCAGTTCTTC. This sequence encodes CASSEDIETGRNNEQFF.

The chain uses TRBV10-3 and TRBJ2-2, with 11 bases that match TRBD2. The CDR3 is 16 residues long. Looked up from germline, CDR1 is ENHRY and CDR2 is SYGVKD. V shed 4 bases and J 4 bases; nucleotides not matched to a gene: 5. This chain's CDR3 is CAISVAGGPFTGELFF. The CDR3 nucleotides are TGTGCCATCAGTGTAGCGGGAGGGCCCTTCACCGGGGAGCTGTTTTTT.

This clone has just a few counts. This sequence joins TRBV28 and TRBJ2-1, with 7 positions matching TRBD2. This CDR3 spans 16 amino acids. Germline V gives CDR1 MDHEN, CDR2 SYDVKM. V was clipped by 5 bases and J by 6 bases; unmatched bases: 13. CDR3 in DNA: TGTGCCAGCAGTCGTTTTTCTCGCGGGAGTACCAATGAGCAGTTCTTC. It encodes CASSRFSRGSTNEQFF.

V is TRBV5-3 and J is TRBJ2-5; 7 nucleotides align to TRBD1. TRBV5-3 is marked as an open reading frame, function uncertain. The CDR3 covers 13 residues. With V trimmed by 3 bases and J by 3 bases, 2 bases remained unmatched. CDR3 bases: TGTGCCAGAAGCTGCGGACAGGAAGAGACCCAGTACTTC. Protein sequence: CARSCGQEETQYF.

The chain employs TRBV7-9 and TRBJ2-1, with TRBD2 matching 9 bases. V gave up 5 bases and J gave up 1 base; unmatched junction bases: 6. CDR1 is SEHNR, CDR2 FQNEAQ, per germline (reference sequence). There are 16 residues in the CDR3. CDR3 in DNA: TGTGCCAGCAGCCCAAAAGCGGGAGGTTCCTACAATGAGCAGTTCTTC. As protein: CASSPKAGGSYNEQFF.